Below, 11 T cell receptor beta chains from the same sample are listed, as sequenced in a study of control samples from healthy donors and cancer patients. Only in-frame clones appear in the TCRdb table, and some are missing; sequencing was by immunoSEQ multiplex PCR. The sample consists of around 85,000 clones, around nine tenths of them appearing once. The sample taken for sequencing was blood. The receptors originated from a woman aged 60 to 75 in good health.

The rearrangement uses TRBV7-2 and TRBJ1-4; D not certain. This CDR3 is built from 16 residues. Per the germline V gene, CDR1 is SGHTA and CDR2 is FQGNSA. Deletions cut 0 bases from V and 4 bases from J, with 12 bases between. In DNA, the CDR3 is TGTGCCAGCAGCTTAGCGGTGGGCATGGGTAATGAAAAACTGTTTTTT. It is translated as CASSLAVGMGNEKLFF.

The CDR3 DNA sequence: TGTGCCAGCAGCCAAGTAGAAGGGGCGACGGCTTTCTTT. Translating it yields CASSQVEGATAFF. The chain joins TRBV3-1 (or the pseudogene TRBV3-2) to TRBJ1-1; TRBD1 might be the D (5 bases). V was trimmed by 1 base and J by 11 bases, leaving 14 bases between them. CDR3 length equals 13 residues. CDR1 and CDR2 from the germline V gene are LGHDT and YNNKEL (reference sequence).

The chain is built from TRBV6-5 and TRBJ2-7, with D hard to call. Germline CDR1 is MNHEY and CDR2 is SVGAGI. Trimming shortened V by 5 bases and J by 4 bases, and 12 bases separated the two germline ends. The CDR3 contains 13 residues. The CDR3 here is CASSPVEVYEQYF. The CDR3, as DNA: TGTGCCAGCAGTCCGGTCGAAGTTTACGAGCAGTACTTC.

The chain recombines TRBV6-2 or TRBV6-3 with TRBJ1-1; 9 bases are shared with TRBD1. This CDR3 is 17 amino acids long. From germline, CDR1 is MNHEY and CDR2 SVGEGT. V gave up 2 bases and J gave up 10 bases; unmatched junction bases: 17. As DNA, the CDR3 is TGTGCCAGCAGTTACGATAACCCGGGACAGGGTTCGGGAAGAGCTTTCTTT. It encodes CASSYDNPGQGSGRAFF.

The chain carries TRBV7-9 and TRBJ1-2, with 7 bases that match TRBD1. The CDR3 runs to 13 residues. The J segment lost 5 bases and the V segment lost 5 bases, leaving 5 bases of the junction unmatched. From germline, CDR1 is SEHNR and CDR2 FQNEAQ (reference sequence). The CDR3 spells CASSPGQSYGYTF. CDR3 nucleotides: TGTGCCAGCAGCCCGGGACAGAGTTATGGCTACACCTTC.

The chain combines TRBV10-3 with TRBJ2-7, with 9 bases aligning to TRBD1. Germline loops: CDR1 ENHRY, CDR2 SYGVKD. The CDR3 totals 16 residues. With 0 bases clipped from V and 2 bases from J, the junction kept 5 bases outside the gene matches. The CDR3 DNA is TGTGCCATCAGTGAGTCGACAGGGGGAAGAACCTACGAGCAGTACTTC. This encodes CAISESTGGRTYEQYF.

The gene calls are TRBV7-2 and TRBJ2-2, with D unclear. Germline CDR1 reads SGHTA; CDR2 reads FQGNSA. The CDR3 has 13 amino acids. Deletions cut 3 bases from V and 5 bases from J, with 7 bases between. CDR3 protein: CASSFGWTGELFF. In DNA form, the CDR3 reads TGTGCCAGCAGCTTCGGTTGGACCGGGGAGCTGTTTTTT.

The rearrangement uses TRBV7-6 and TRBJ2-6; D may be TRBD1 or TRBD2 (5 bases each). The CDR3 covers 17 residues. Trimming cost V 7 bases and J 0 bases, with 16 bases left between them. Germline values: CDR1 SGHVS, CDR2 FNYEAQ. CDR3 in DNA: TGTGCCAGCACCCCTTGGGGGATGAGCTCTGGGGCCAACGTCCTGACTTTC. Translated: CASTPWGMSSGANVLTF.

The chain employs TRBV28 and TRBJ1-2, with a possible D match to TRBD1 (6 bases). The length of the CDR3 is 13 residues. Trimming cost V 4 bases and J 0 bases, with 6 bases left between them. The V gene's germline CDR1 is MDHEN and CDR2 SYDVKM. The CDR3 protein is CASSWTANYGYTF. Written as DNA, the CDR3 is TGTGCCAGCAGTTGGACAGCTAACTATGGCTACACCTTC.

The chain is built from TRBV9 and TRBJ2-1; D perhaps matches TRBD1 (6 bases). Germline V gene lookup returns CDR1 SGDLS and CDR2 YYNGEE. The CDR3 covers 12 residues. The ends were cut back, 2 bases at V and 10 bases at J, with 10 bases in the middle. CDR3 protein: CASSVARGEQFF. CDR3 DNA sequence: TGTGCCAGCAGCGTGGCCAGGGGAGAGCAGTTCTTC.

The chain employs TRBV27 and TRBJ1-2; 7 bases line up with TRBD1. J gave up 2 bases and V 9 bases, and 6 bases lay outside the gene matches. The CDR3 has 13 residues. Germline CDR1 reads MNHEY; CDR2 reads SMNVEV (reference sequence). This chain's CDR3 is CASRRGGNYGYTF. The CDR3 nucleotides are TGTGCCAGTCGCCGAGGGGGCAACTATGGCTACACCTTC.